Listed below are T cell receptor beta chains from one sample, sequenced in a study of blood T cell repertoires in COVID-19. Data came from immunoSEQ multiplex PCR; TCRdb stores just in-frame clones and leaves some out. The sample gives more than 110,000 clones, 70% to 90% of which show up once; more than 9.5% is in the top ten. The specimen sequenced was peripheral blood. These receptors came from a woman of 80 years or more with acute or convalescent COVID-19. Each CDR3 is given with its conserved first and last residue. Each record gives: V gene, clone size, D gene, J gene, CDR3 DNA, CDR3 protein. D genes are given only for firm matches. Clone size, where shown, is once, few, many, or a class for clones that have expanded.

V: TRBV5-1
size: .
D: TRBD1
J: TRBJ2-4
DNA: TGCGCCAGCAGCTTGCAGGGGGCGGGAAACATTCAGTACTTC
CDR3: CASSLQGAGNIQYF

V: TRBV15
size: once
D: TRBD1
J: TRBJ1-4
DNA: TGTGCCACCAGCCGACAGGGGGCAACTAATGAAAAACTGTTTTTT
CDR3: CATSRQGATNEKLFF

V: TRBV11-2
size: .
D: .
J: TRBJ1-2
DNA: TGTGCCAGCAGCTCGGAGGGGACGAACTATGGCTACACCTTC
CDR3: CASSSEGTNYGYTF

V: TRBV30
size: .
D: TRBD1
J: TRBJ1-6
DNA: TGTGCCTGGAGTGTTTGGACAGGGGAATCACCCCTCCACTTT
CDR3: CAWSVWTGESPLHF

V: TRBV18
size: .
D: TRBD1
J: TRBJ1-1
DNA: TGTGCCAGCTCTCGGACAGGGAACACTGAAGCTTTCTTT
CDR3: CASSRTGNTEAFF

V: TRBV6-2/TRBV6-3
size: .
D: TRBD1
J: TRBJ1-1
DNA: TGTGCCAGCAGTTACGAGGGACAGGACACTGAAGCTTTCTTT
CDR3: CASSYEGQDTEAFF

V: TRBV19
size: .
D: TRBD1
J: TRBJ1-2
DNA: TGTGCCAGTAGTACTCAACCCGGACAGGGGGCTTATGGCTACACCTTC
CDR3: CASSTQPGQGAYGYTF

V: TRBV19
size: few
D: .
J: TRBJ1-4
DNA: TGTGCCAGTAGCAGGAGGGCGACAACAGATGAAAAACTGTTTTTT
CDR3: CASSRRATTDEKLFF

V: TRBV7-2
size: .
D: TRBD2
J: TRBJ2-5
DNA: TGTGCCAGCAGCTTCAATGCGGGGGGTGAGACCCAGTACTTC
CDR3: CASSFNAGGETQYF

V: TRBV15
size: .
D: .
J: TRBJ1-1
DNA: TGTGCCACCAGCAGAGGGGGGACAAAAATGAACACTGAAGCTTTCTTT
CDR3: CATSRGGTKMNTEAFF

V: TRBV6-5
size: .
D: .
J: TRBJ1-6
DNA: TGTGCCAGCAAAACAGGGATGTTGGATAATTCACCCCTCCACTTT
CDR3: CASKTGMLDNSPLHF

V: TRBV4-1
size: .
D: .
J: TRBJ1-2
DNA: TGCGCCAGCAGCCAGAGGAACTATGGCTACACCTTC
CDR3: CASSQRNYGYTF

V: TRBV2
size: .
D: TRBD1
J: TRBJ1-4
DNA: TGTGCCAGCTCGGGACAGGGGGCAACTAATGAAAAACTGTTTTTT
CDR3: CASSGQGATNEKLFF

V: TRBV2
size: few
D: TRBD1
J: TRBJ2-1
DNA: TGTGCCAGCAAGAGACAGGGGGCGCGATACAATGAGCAGTTCTTC
CDR3: CASKRQGARYNEQFF

V: TRBV10-3
size: .
D: TRBD1
J: TRBJ1-1
DNA: TGTGCCATCAGCAACAGGGGGCTGAACACTGAAGCTTTCTTT
CDR3: CAISNRGLNTEAFF

V: TRBV19
size: .
D: TRBD1
J: TRBJ1-1
DNA: TGTGCCAGTACCCCTGGGGGCAGGGGGTTCATGAACACTGAAGCTTTCTTT
CDR3: CASTPGGRGFMNTEAFF

V: TRBV30
size: .
D: .
J: TRBJ1-1
DNA: TGTGCCTGCGGAGGAAACGGGAACACTGAAGCTTTCTTT
CDR3: CACGGNGNTEAFF

V: TRBV30
size: .
D: .
J: TRBJ2-6
DNA: TGTGCCTGGAGTATCCCTAACTCTGGGGCCAACGTCCTGACTTTC
CDR3: CAWSIPNSGANVLTF